This T cell receptor beta chain appears in the sequencing data of a study of blood T cell repertoires in COVID-19. The table came from immunoSEQ multiplex PCR; TCRdb's copy has only in-frame clones and leaves some out. Of some 250,000 clones listed, nearly 90% are singletons. V gave up 3 bases and J gave up 10 bases; unmatched junction bases: 7. The CDR3 spans 15 residues. Germline values: CDR1 WNHNN, CDR2 SYGVQD (reference sequence). This TCR derives from a woman in her twenties or thirties with acute COVID-19. Sequencing used PBMCs or T cells enriched from blood (not recorded which). The gene calls are TRBV10-1 and TRBJ2-1; 12 bases match TRBD2. The CDR3 DNA reads as TGCGCCAGCAGTGATCGGGCTAGCGGGGGGGCCGAGCAGTTCTTC. Translated: CASSDRASGGAEQFF.